This TCR beta chain comes out of a study of T cell changes during pregnancy in multiple sclerosis. Using immunoSEQ multiplex PCR, the repertoire was profiled, and TCRdb retains in-frame clones only, with some absent. The table has about 68,000 clones, 80% to 95% seen once; the top ten hold approximately 2.5%. The CDR3 is made up of 15 amino acids. The J segment lost 7 bases and the V segment lost 7 bases, leaving 10 bases of the junction unmatched. Germline-derived CDR1 and CDR2 are MNHEY and SMNVEV (reference sequence). This receptor was obtained from a female donor with multiple sclerosis, enrolled in a pregnancy study. The material sequenced was peripheral blood, taken in the first trimester of pregnancy. The V gene is TRBV27, the J gene TRBJ2-1; 10 nucleotides agree with TRBD2. In DNA form, the CDR3 reads TGTGCCAGCACTCTCACACCGGGACTAGCGAATGAGCAGTTCTTC. Its translation is CASTLTPGLANEQFF.